This T cell receptor beta chain was sequenced for a study of blood T cell repertoires in COVID-19. Study-wide background: PBMCs, B-cell-depleted T cells, or T cells provided the cDNA or gDNA that made up the material.

Germline V CDR1 and CDR2: SGHDN, FVKESK. After removal of 3 bases from V and 2 bases from J, the junction contained 12 bases not matched to a gene. This CDR3 comprises 18 residues. The table came from immunoSEQ multiplex PCR; TCRdb's copy has only in-frame clones and leaves some out. This table has 28,000 or so clones, about 91% appearing once. This clone was seen once. The chain links TRBV14 to TRBJ1-1, with TRBD1 matching 10 bases. What was sequenced was peripheral blood. The TCR originated in a human donor in a cohort sampled during active COVID-19. The CDR3 DNA sequence: TGTGCCAGCAGCCACCTCGGCGGGGGACAGGGGATAAACACTGAAGCTTTCTTT. Amino acid sequence: CASSHLGGGQGINTEAFF.